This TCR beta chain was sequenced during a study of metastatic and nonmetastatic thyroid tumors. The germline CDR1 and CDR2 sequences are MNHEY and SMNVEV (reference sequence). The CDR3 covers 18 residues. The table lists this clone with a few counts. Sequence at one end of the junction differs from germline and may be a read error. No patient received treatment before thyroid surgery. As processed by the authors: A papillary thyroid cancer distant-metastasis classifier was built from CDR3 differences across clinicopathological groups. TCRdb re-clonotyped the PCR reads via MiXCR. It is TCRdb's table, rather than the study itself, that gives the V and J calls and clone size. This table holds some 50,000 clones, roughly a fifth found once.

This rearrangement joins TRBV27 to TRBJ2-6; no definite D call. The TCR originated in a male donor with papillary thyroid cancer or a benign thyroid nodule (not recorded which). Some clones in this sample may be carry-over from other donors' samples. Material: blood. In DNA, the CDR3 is TGTGCCAGCAGTTTACTGGGTCACGGGCAGTCTGGGTCCAACGTCCTGACTTTC. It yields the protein CASSLLGHGQSGSNVLTF.